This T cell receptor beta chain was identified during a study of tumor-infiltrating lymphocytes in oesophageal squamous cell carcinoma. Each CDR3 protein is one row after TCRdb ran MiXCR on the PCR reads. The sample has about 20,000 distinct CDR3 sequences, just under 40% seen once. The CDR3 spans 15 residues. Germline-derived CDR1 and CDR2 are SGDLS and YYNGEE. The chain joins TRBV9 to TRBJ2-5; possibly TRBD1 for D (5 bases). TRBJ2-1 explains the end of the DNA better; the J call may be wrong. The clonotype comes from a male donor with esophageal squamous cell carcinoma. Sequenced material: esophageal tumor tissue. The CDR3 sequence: CASSDTGQGIGEQFF. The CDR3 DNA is TGTGCCAGCAGCGATACAGGTCAAGGCATTGGTGAGCAGTTCTTC.